The 20 T cell receptor beta chains below all came from one sample that was sequenced in a study of blood T cell repertoires in COVID-19. Measured with immunoSEQ multiplex PCR; TCRdb has only the in-frame clones, and not every one. The sample consists of roughly 8,600 clones, 84% of them appearing once. Sequenced sample: peripheral blood. These receptors originate from a human donor with active COVID-19. The donor label of this sample is uncertain.

J is TRBJ2-2 and V is TRBV5-1, with 8 bases fitting TRBD1. The V gene's germline CDR1 is SGHRS and CDR2 YFSETQ. Germline trimming cut 4 bases from V and 4 bases from J; bases unmatched to any gene: 6. This CDR3 comprises 15 residues. This chain's CDR3 is CASSTRQGSTGELFF. The CDR3 DNA reads TGCGCCAGCAGCACCCGACAGGGGTCCACCGGGGAGCTGTTTTTT. Looking up the rest from reference TRBV5-1 and TRBJ2-2 gives the full variable domain: KAGVTQTPRYLIKTRGQQVTLSCSPISGHRSVSWYQQTPGQGLQFLFEYFSETQRNKGNFPGRFSGRQFSNSRSEMNVSTLELGDSALYLCASSTRQGSTGELFFGEGSRLTVL.

The rearrangement joins TRBV14 to TRBJ1-1; maybe TRBD1 (6 bases). Germline-derived CDR1 and CDR2 are SGHDN and FVKESK. With 7 bases removed from V and 5 bases from J, the gap between germline ends came to 17 bases. This CDR3 region has 14 residues. CDR3 DNA: TGTGCCAGCACCCGACCGGGAGGGGGTACTGAAGCTTTCTTT. Amino acids: CASTRPGGGTEAFF. Complete variable domain (other parts from reference TRBV14 and TRBJ1-1): EAGVTQFPSHSVIEKGQTVTLRCDPISGHDNLYWYRRVMGKEIKFLLHFVKESKQDESGMPNNRFLAERTGGTYSTLKVQPAELEDSGVYFCASTRPGGGTEAFFGQGTRLTVV.

There are a few counts of this clone. This sequence joins TRBV7-9 and TRBJ2-1; 8 bases map to TRBD1. V shed 5 bases and J 7 bases; nucleotides not matched to a gene: 13. CDR1 SEHNR and CDR2 FQNEAQ come from the germline V gene (reference sequence). The CDR3 loop spans 16 amino acids. As DNA, the CDR3 is TGTGCCAGCAGCCCTCAACAGGACAGGGCAGTGAATGAGCAGTTCTTC. Protein product: CASSPQQDRAVNEQFF.

This clone has just one count. At one end, the junction sequence differs from germline, possibly due to a read error. The V gene is TRBV6-5, the J gene TRBJ2-4, with 10 bases fitting TRBD1. Germline-derived CDR1 and CDR2 are MNHEY and SVGAGI. CDR3 length: 12 amino acids. The CDR3 DNA follows: TGTGCCAGCAGTCGTTGGGACAGGGGTCGGGACTTC. Its translation is CASSRWDRGRDF.

The CDR3: CAIGDRNNQPQHF. The CDR3, as DNA: TGTGCCATCGGCGACAGGAACAATCAGCCCCAGCATTTT. J is TRBJ1-5 and V is TRBV10-3; tentative D call: TRBD1 (6 bases). This CDR3 is 13 amino acids long. Trimming removed 8 bases at V and 3 bases at J, with 11 bases between. Germline CDR1 reads ENHRY; CDR2 reads SYGVKD.

J is TRBJ2-3 and V is TRBV12-3 or TRBV12-4; unclear D gene. This CDR3 comprises 12 residues. The V end was cut by 1 base, the J end by 7 bases, with 6 bases between. DNA of the CDR3: TGTGCCAGCAGTTTAGTAGATAATACGCAGTATTTT. It specifies CASSLVDNTQYF.

This chain links TRBV27 with TRBJ2-1; 9 bases line up with TRBD2. The CDR3 runs 16 residues. The germline gives CDR1 MNHEY, CDR2 SMNVEV (reference sequence). Unmatched junction bases numbered 7, after V lost 4 bases and J lost 3 bases. Written as DNA, the CDR3 is TGTGCCAGCAGTTCCCTAGCGGGACGTCTCTACAATGAGCAGTTCTTC. Translated, it gives CASSSLAGRLYNEQFF.

The genes are TRBV5-4 and TRBJ1-1; tentatively, D is TRBD1 (5 bases). The CDR3 covers 14 residues. V shed 5 bases and J shed 0 bases, with 11 bases lying between them. The V gene's germline CDR1 is SGHNT and CDR2 YYREEE (reference sequence). CDR3 nucleotides: TGTGCCAGCAGGATCAGGGACTTGAACACTGAAGCTTTCTTT. Its protein product is CASRIRDLNTEAFF. Full variable domain (missing parts from reference TRBV5-4 and TRBJ1-1): ETGVTQSPTHLIKTRGQQVTLRCSSQSGHNTVSWYQQALGQGPQFIFQYYREEENGRGNFPPRFSGLQFPNYSSELNVNALELDDSALYLCASRIRDLNTEAFFGQGTRLTVV.

The V gene is TRBV6-5, the J gene TRBJ2-7, with D perhaps matching TRBD1 (5 bases). V was trimmed by 7 bases and J by 0 bases, leaving 10 bases between them. This CDR3 is built from 13 residues. Germline CDR1 reads MNHEY; CDR2 reads SVGAGI. Here the CDR3 reads CASIADNSYEQYF. For the CDR3, the DNA is TGTGCCAGCATCGCGGACAACTCCTACGAGCAGTACTTC.

V and J are TRBV27 and TRBJ2-5; no firm D call. V lost 5 bases and J lost 5, with 15 bases in between. This CDR3 region has 14 residues. The germline V gene has CDR1 MNHEY and CDR2 SMNVEV (reference sequence). Here the CDR3 DNA reads TGTGCCAGCAGTCCACACCGCTCTGCTGAGACCCAGTACTTC. Amino acids: CASSPHRSAETQYF.

The V gene is TRBV5-5, the J gene TRBJ2-7; TRBD1 aligns across 7 bases. This CDR3 is 15 amino acids long. The germline V gene has CDR1 SGHKS and CDR2 YYEKEE (reference sequence). J lost 2 bases, V lost 4 bases, and 9 bases had no gene match. The CDR3 reads CASSPPTTGTYEQYF. In DNA form, the CDR3 reads TGTGCCAGCAGCCCACCAACGACAGGGACCTACGAGCAGTACTTC.

The chain joins TRBV18 to TRBJ1-1; D is unclear. V was clipped by 5 bases and J by 1 base, with 8 bases between them. Germline values: CDR1 KGHSH, CDR2 LQKENI. The CDR3 sequence is 13 residues long. The CDR3 DNA reads TGTGCCAGCTCAAGTGCCGGGAACACTGAAGCTTTCTTT. It specifies CASSSAGNTEAFF.

The rearrangement joins TRBV3-1 (or the pseudogene TRBV3-2) to TRBJ2-1; 16 positions agree with TRBD2. The V gene end was trimmed by 4 bases and the J gene end by 4 bases; junction bases not matched to a gene: 7. Germline lookup yields CDR1 LGHDT and CDR2 YNNKEL (reference sequence). The CDR3 has 18 residues. CDR3 sequence reads: CASSRAGTSGRVYNEQFF. The CDR3 DNA is TGTGCCAGCAGCCGAGCCGGGACTAGCGGGAGGGTTTACAATGAGCAGTTCTTC.

The rearrangement uses TRBV18 and TRBJ2-5; D ambiguous. The V gene's germline CDR1 is KGHSH and CDR2 LQKENI. This CDR3 has 13 amino acids. V lost 3 bases to trimming and J lost 1 base, with 6 bases between them. CDR3 loop: CASSPLGQETQYF. CDR3 sequence (DNA): TGTGCCAGCTCACCCCTCGGCCAAGAGACCCAGTACTTC.

The chain has TRBV2 and TRBJ1-1, with 10 bases that match TRBD1. This CDR3 contains 13 residues. The V gene's germline CDR1 is SNHLY and CDR2 FYNNEI. The trim removed 4 bases at V and 10 bases at J, leaving 6 bases unmatched. This CDR3 is CASSGRQGAIAFF. In nucleotides, the CDR3 is TGTGCCAGCAGTGGCCGACAGGGGGCGATAGCTTTCTTT. Looking up the rest from reference TRBV2 and TRBJ1-1 gives the full variable domain: EPEVTQTPSHQVTQMGQEVILRCVPISNHLYFYWYRQILGQKVEFLVSFYNNEISEKSEIFDDQFSVERPDGSNFTLKIRSTKLEDSAMYFCASSGRQGAIAFFGQGTRLTVV.

The V gene is TRBV5-8, the J gene TRBJ1-2; 7 bases line up with TRBD1. J was trimmed by 5 bases and V by 4 bases; bases with no gene match: 8. The CDR3 length is 14 residues. From germline, CDR1 is SGHTS and CDR2 YDEGEE. For the CDR3, the DNA is TGTGCCAGCAGCCATACCGGGACAGTTTATGGCTACACCTTC. Its translation is CASSHTGTVYGYTF. The complete variable domain, with remaining parts taken from reference TRBV5-8 and TRBJ1-2, reads EAGVTQSPTHLIKTRGQQATLRCSPISGHTSVYWYQQALGLGLQFLLWYDEGEERNRGNFPPRFSGRQFPNYSSELNVNALELEDSALYLCASSHTGTVYGYTFGSGTRLTVV.

The chain couples TRBV27 to TRBJ2-7; possibly TRBD1 for D (5 bases). The CDR3 spans 12 residues. Per the germline V gene, CDR1 is MNHEY and CDR2 is SMNVEV (reference sequence). Between the trimmed V and J ends, which lost 8 bases and 3 bases, there was a span of 11 bases. CDR3 nucleotide sequence: TGTGCCAGCGGGGCTCCCTTCTACGAGCAGTACTTC. Protein: CASGAPFYEQYF.

This clone was counted a single time. The chain employs TRBV9 and TRBJ2-1; 11 bases match TRBD2. CDR1 and CDR2 from the germline V gene are SGDLS and YYNGEE. V was pared by 3 bases and J by 4 bases, with 9 bases of the junction left unmatched. The length of the CDR3 is 17 residues. The CDR3 region has the DNA TGTGCCAGCAGCGCAGAGTCCGGGACTAGCGGTTACAATGAGCAGTTCTTC. Translated: CASSAESGTSGYNEQFF.

There are a few counts of this clone. The rearrangement links TRBV11-1 to TRBJ1-1, with TRBD1 as a possible D gene (5 bases). This CDR3 has 13 residues. Germline V gene sequence: CDR1 SGHAT, CDR2 FQDESV (reference sequence). Trimming cost V 3 bases and J 2 bases, with 7 bases left between them. The CDR3 spells CASSFGGNTEAFF. As DNA, the CDR3 is TGTGCCAGCAGCTTCGGGGGAAACACTGAAGCTTTCTTT.

The chain links TRBV3-1 (or the pseudogene TRBV3-2) to TRBJ2-1, with unresolved D. CDR1 is LGHDT and CDR2 is YNNKEL in the germline V gene (reference sequence). CDR3 length equals 15 residues. V was trimmed by 4 bases and J by 1 base, leaving 11 bases between them. The CDR3 DNA follows: TGTGCCAGCAGCCCCACCGGAGAATCCTACAATGAGCAGTTCTTC. Protein sequence: CASSPTGESYNEQFF.